This TCR beta chain was documented in a study of blood T cell repertoires in COVID-19. Study at large: The United States, Italy and Spain were the sources of the acute and convalescent COVID-19 samples. PBMCs, B-cell-depleted T cells, or T cells provided the cDNA or gDNA that made up the material.

Germline CDR1 ENHRY, CDR2 SYGVKD. This CDR3 is built from 12 residues. V was pared by 3 bases and J by 8 bases, with 10 bases between. Per the authors' pipeline: Reference gene primers were amplified, and this amplification served to estimate nucleated cell counts. Only in-frame clones appear in the TCRdb table, and some are missing; sequencing was by immunoSEQ multiplex PCR. V and J calls and clone size are copied from that table; D and trimming were computed from the DNA. The table has under 300,000 clones, roughly 88% seen once. The sequenced material came from peripheral blood. The source of this sequence is a man older than 75 with acute or convalescent COVID-19. V usage is TRBV10-3 and J usage is TRBJ1-2; D is unclear. This CDR3 is CAISERENGYTF. DNA of the CDR3: TGTGCCATCAGTGAACGAGAGAACGGCTACACCTTC.